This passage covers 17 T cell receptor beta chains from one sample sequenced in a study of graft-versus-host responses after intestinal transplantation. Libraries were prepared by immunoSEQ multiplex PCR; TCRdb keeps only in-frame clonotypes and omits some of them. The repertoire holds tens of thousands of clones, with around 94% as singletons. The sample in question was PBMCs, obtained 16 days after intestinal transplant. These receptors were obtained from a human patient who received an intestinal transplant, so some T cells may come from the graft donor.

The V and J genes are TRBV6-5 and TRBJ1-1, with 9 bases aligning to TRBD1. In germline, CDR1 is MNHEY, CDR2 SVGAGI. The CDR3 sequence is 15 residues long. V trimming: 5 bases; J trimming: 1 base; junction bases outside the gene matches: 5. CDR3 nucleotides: TGTGCCAGCAGTGGGACAGGGCTTTGGAACACTGAAGCTTTCTTT. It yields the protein CASSGTGLWNTEAFF.

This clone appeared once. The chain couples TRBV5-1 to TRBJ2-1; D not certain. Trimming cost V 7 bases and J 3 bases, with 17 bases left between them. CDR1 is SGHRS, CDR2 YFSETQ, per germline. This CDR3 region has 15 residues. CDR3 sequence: CASVCVFQDYNEQFF. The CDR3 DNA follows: TGCGCCAGCGTCTGCGTCTTCCAAGACTACAATGAGCAGTTCTTC.

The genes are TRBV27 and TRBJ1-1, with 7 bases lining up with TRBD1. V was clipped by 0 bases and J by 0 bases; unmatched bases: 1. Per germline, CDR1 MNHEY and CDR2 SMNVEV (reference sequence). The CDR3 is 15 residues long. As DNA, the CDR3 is TGTGCCAGCAGTTTATCGAGGGGGCTGAACACTGAAGCTTTCTTT. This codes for CASSLSRGLNTEAFF.

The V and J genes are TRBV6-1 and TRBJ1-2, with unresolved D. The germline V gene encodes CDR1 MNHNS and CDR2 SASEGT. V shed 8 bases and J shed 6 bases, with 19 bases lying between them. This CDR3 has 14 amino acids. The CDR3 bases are TGTGCCAGCGTCATCCCGGGCGTGCGCGATGGCTACACCTTC. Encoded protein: CASVIPGVRDGYTF.

The CDR3 spells CASSQTGKYGYTF. CDR3 coding DNA: TGTGCCAGCAGTCAGACAGGGAAGTATGGCTACACCTTC. The chain joins TRBV28 to TRBJ1-2, with 7 bases fitting TRBD1. The V gene's germline CDR1 is MDHEN and CDR2 SYDVKM. V lost 5 bases to trimming and J lost 5 bases; unmatched junction nucleotides: 5. The CDR3 has 13 residues.

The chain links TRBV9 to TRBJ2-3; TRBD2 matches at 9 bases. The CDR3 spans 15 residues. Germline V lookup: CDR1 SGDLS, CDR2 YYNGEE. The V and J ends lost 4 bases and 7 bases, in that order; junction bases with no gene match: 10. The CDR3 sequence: CASSLSGSDGYTQYF. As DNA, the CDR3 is TGTGCCAGCAGCCTTAGCGGGAGTGATGGATATACGCAGTATTTT.

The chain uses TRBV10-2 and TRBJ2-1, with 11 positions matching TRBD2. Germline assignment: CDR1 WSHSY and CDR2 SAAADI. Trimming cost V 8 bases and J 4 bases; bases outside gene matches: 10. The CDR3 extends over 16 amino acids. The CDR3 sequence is CASLGTSGGPYNEQFF. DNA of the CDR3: TGCGCCAGCCTGGGGACTAGCGGAGGCCCTTACAATGAGCAGTTCTTC.

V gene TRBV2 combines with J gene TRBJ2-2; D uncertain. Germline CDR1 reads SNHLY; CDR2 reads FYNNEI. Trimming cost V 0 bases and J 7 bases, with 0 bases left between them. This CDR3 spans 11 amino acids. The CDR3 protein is CASSEAGELFF. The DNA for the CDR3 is TGTGCCAGCAGTGAAGCCGGGGAGCTGTTTTTT.

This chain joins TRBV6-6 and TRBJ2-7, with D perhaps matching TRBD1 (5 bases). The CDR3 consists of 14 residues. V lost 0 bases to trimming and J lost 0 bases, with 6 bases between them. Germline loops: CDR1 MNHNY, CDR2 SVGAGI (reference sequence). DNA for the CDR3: TGTGCCAGCAGTTACTCGGACAACTCCTACGAGCAGTACTTC. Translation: CASSYSDNSYEQYF.

Here the CDR3 reads CASSMVVGISTDTQYF. The CDR3 DNA is TGTGCCAGTAGTATGGTCGTGGGGATTAGCACAGATACGCAGTATTTT. The V and J genes are TRBV19 and TRBJ2-3; D unclear. The length of the CDR3 is 16 residues. The germline gives CDR1 LNHDA, CDR2 SQIVND (reference sequence). V lost 3 bases, J lost 0 bases, and 13 bases lay in between.

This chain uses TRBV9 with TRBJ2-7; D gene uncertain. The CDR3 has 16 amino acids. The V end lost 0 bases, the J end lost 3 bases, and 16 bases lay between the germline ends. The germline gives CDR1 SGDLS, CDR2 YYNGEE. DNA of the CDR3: TGTGCCAGCAGCGTAGCTGAAGGGAAGCCCCTCTACGAGCAGTACTTC. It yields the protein CASSVAEGKPLYEQYF.

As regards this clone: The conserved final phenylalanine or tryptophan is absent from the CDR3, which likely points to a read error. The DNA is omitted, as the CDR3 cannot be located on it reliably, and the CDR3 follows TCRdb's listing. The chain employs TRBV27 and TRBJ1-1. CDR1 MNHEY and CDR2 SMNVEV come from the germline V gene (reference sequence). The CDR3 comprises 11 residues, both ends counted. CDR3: CASTTIERCFL.

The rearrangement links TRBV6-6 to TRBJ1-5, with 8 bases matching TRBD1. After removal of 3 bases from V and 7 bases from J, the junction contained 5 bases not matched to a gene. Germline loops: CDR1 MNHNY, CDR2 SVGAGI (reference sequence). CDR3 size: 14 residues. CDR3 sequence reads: CASSYVTGGQPQHF. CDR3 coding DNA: TGTGCCAGCAGTTATGTAACAGGGGGGCAGCCCCAGCATTTT.

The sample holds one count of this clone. CDR3 sequence reads: CASSYGDRAYEQYF. For the CDR3, the DNA is TGTGCCAGCAGTTACGGGGACAGGGCCTACGAGCAGTACTTC. The chain has TRBV6-6 and TRBJ2-7, with TRBD1 identical over 9 bases. Germline lookup yields CDR1 MNHNY and CDR2 SVGAGI (reference sequence). The CDR3 consists of 14 residues. V was clipped by 2 bases and J by 2 bases; unmatched bases: 1.

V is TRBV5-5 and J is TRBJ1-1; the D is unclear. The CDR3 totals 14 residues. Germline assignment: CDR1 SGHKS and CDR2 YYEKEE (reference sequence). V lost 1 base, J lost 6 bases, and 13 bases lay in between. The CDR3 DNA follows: TGTGCCAGCAGCTTGAATCCAACGGTCGCTGAAGCTTTCTTT. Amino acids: CASSLNPTVAEAFF.

DNA of the CDR3: TGTGCCTGGAGTTGGGGGAACACTGAAGCTTTCTTT. It codes for CAWSWGNTEAFF. This chain joins TRBV30 and TRBJ1-1; D gene unclear. CDR3 length: 12 amino acids. Per germline, CDR1 GTSNPN and CDR2 SVGIG (reference sequence). Deletions cut 2 bases from V and 1 base from J, with 5 bases between.

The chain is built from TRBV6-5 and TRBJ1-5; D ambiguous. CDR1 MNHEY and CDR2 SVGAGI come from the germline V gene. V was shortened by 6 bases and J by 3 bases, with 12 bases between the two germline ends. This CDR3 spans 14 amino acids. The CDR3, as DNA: TGTGCCAGCAGCGGACCATCCGCCAATCAGCCCCAGCATTTT. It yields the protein CASSGPSANQPQHF.